A few counts support the clone carrying this T cell receptor beta chain. The antigen remains unidentified. This CDR3 comprises 15 residues. Germline V gives CDR1 MGHRA, CDR2 YSYEKL. V gave up 4 bases and J gave up 0 bases, with 9 bases separating them. The data were obtained in a study of T cell responses to AZD1222 COVID-19 vaccine. The repertoire was sequenced with immunoSEQ multiplex PCR; TCRdb's copy has only in-frame clones and lacks some. This sample has about 110,000 clones, with about 90% found just once. Points from the study as a whole: After the peak T cell response, and only then, were repertoires sampled. After two AZD1222 doses, spike-specific TCR breadth and depth rose versus day 0.

Sample: peripheral blood, taken 28 days after the second AZD1222 dose. The chain uses TRBV4-1 and TRBJ1-4; D is unresolved. The origin of this receptor is an adult who received the AZD1222 COVID-19 vaccine. The CDR3 DNA sequence: TGCGCCAGCAGCCTCAAATACGCAACTAATGAAAAACTGTTTTTT. Translated: CASSLKYATNEKLFF.